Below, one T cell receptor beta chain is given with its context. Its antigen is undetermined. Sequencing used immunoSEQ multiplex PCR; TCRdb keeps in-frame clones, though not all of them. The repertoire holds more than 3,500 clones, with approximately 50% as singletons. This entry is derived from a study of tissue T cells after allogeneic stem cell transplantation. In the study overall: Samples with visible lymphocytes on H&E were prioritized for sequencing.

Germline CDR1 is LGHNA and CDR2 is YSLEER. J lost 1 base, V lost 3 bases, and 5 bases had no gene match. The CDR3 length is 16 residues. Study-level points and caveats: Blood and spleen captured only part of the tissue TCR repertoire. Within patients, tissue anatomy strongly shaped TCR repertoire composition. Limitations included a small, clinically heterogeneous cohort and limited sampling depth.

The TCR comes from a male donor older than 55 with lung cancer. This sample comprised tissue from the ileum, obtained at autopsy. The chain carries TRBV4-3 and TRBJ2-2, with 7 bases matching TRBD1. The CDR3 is CASSHPGGLNTGELFF. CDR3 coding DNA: TGCGCCAGCAGCCACCCAGGGGGATTGAACACCGGGGAGCTGTTTTTT.